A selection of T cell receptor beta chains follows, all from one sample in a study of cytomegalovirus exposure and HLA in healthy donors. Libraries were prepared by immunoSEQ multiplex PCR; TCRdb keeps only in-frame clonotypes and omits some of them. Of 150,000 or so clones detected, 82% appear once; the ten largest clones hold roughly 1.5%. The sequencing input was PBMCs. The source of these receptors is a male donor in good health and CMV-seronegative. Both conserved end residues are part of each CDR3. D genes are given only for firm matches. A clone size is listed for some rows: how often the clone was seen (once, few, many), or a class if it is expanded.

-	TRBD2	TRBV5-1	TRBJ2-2	CASSQLAGAAGELFF	TGCGCCAGCAGCCAACTAGCGGGAGCTGCCGGGGAGCTGTTTTTT
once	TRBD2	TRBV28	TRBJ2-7	CASSLSGGAYEQYF	TGTGCCAGCAGTTTATCTGGGGGGGCCTACGAGCAGTACTTC
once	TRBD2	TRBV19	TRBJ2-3	CASSISLARGTDTQYF	TGTGCCAGTAGTATCTCCCTAGCGCGGGGGACAGATACGCAGTATTTT
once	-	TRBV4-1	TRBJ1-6	CASSQDLGGSSPLHF	TGCGCCAGCAGCCAAGACTTGGGGGGTAGCTCACCCCTCCACTTT
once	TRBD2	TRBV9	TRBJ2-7	CASSVEAGTTYEQYF	TGTGCCAGCAGCGTAGAAGCGGGAACGACCTACGAGCAGTACTTC
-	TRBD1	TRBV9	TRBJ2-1	CASSEATGHREFF	TGTGCCAGCAGCGAGGCGACAGGGCACCGTGAGTTCTTC
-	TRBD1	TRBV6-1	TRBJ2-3	CATSTGPTYTDTQYF	TGTGCCACCTCGACAGGGCCAACCTACACAGATACGCAGTATTTT
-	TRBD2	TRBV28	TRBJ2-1	CASSFGGRSSYNEQFF	TGTGCCAGCAGTTTTGGCGGGAGGAGCTCCTACAATGAGCAGTTCTTC
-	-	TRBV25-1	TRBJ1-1	CASRGLGHNTEAFF	TGTGCCAGCAGGGGGTTGGGACACAACACTGAAGCTTTCTTT
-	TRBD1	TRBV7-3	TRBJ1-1	CASSPLGQAEAFF	TGTGCCAGCAGCCCGCTAGGACAGGCTGAAGCTTTCTTT
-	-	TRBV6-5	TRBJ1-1	CASRRIQNTEAFF	TGTGCCAGCAGGAGGATACAGAACACTGAAGCTTTCTTT
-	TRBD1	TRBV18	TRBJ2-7	CASSPPGTGGFYEQYF	TGTGCCAGCTCACCCCCCGGGACAGGGGGCTTCTACGAGCAGTACTTC
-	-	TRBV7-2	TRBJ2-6	CASSLVSSGANVLTF	TGTGCCAGCAGCTTAGTATCTTCTGGGGCCAACGTCCTGACTTTC
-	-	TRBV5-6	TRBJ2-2	CASSLQAGELFF	TGTGCCAGCAGCTTACAGGCGGGGGAGCTGTTTTTT
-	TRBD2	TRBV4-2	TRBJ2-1	CASSHRSDGGELNEQFF	TGTGCCAGCAGCCACAGGTCGGACGGGGGGGAACTCAATGAGCAGTTCTTC
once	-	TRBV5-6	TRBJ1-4	CASSPRSSSLWGRKLFF	TGTGCCAGCAGCCCTCGATCTTCGTCCCTTTGGGGCCGAAAACTGTTTTTT
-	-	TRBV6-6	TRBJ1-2	CASSMRIGLDYGYTF	TGTGCCAGCAGCATGAGGATTGGGTTGGACTATGGCTACACCTTC
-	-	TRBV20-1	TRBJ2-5	CSVAKETQYF	TGCAGTGTAGCGAAAGAGACCCAGTACTTC
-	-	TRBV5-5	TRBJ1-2	CASSFGGTLYGYTF	TGTGCCAGCAGCTTCGGGGGGACTTTATATGGCTACACCTTC